A single TCR beta chain is shown here with its context. Looked up from germline, CDR1 is MDHEN and CDR2 is SYDVKM. V was pared by 3 bases and J by 5 bases, with 8 bases of the junction left unmatched. The CDR3 extends over 15 amino acids. The sample is drawn from a study of control samples from healthy donors and cancer patients. Sequenced by immunoSEQ multiplex PCR; TCRdb stores in-frame clones only, minus some. The table lists 150,000 or so clones, almost 90% of them singletons. This sequence joins TRBV28 and TRBJ2-5; 8 positions agree with TRBD2. The sequence was collected from a woman in her twenties or thirties in good health. Source material: blood. The CDR3 sequence: CASSLFGRAEETQYF. The DNA for the CDR3 is TGTGCCAGCAGTTTGTTCGGGAGGGCCGAGGAGACCCAGTACTTC.